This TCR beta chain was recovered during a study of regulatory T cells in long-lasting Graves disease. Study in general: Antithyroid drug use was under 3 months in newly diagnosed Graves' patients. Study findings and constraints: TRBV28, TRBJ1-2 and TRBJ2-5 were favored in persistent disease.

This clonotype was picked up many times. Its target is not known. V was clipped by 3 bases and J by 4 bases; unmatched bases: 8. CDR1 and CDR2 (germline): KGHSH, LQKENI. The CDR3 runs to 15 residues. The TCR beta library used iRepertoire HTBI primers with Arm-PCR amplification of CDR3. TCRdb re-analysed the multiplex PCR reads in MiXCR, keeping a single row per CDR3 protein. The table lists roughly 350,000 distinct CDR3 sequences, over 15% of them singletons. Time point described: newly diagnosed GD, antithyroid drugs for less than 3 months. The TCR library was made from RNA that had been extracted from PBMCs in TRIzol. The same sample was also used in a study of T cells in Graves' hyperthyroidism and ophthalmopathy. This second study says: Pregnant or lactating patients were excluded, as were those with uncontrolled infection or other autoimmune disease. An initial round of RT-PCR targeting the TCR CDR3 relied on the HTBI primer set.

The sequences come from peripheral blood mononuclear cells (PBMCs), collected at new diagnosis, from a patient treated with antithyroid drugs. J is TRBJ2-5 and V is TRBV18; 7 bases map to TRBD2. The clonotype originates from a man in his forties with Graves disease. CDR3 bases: TGTGCCAGCTCACCCGCGTCAGGCGGGAGAGAGACCCAGTACTTC. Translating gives CASSPASGGRETQYF.